Following are 3 T cell receptor beta chains from one sample sequenced in a study of CD8 T cells in Susac syndrome. cDNA came from about 0.5 to 1 ug RNA primed by random hexamers. MiXCR, run by TCRdb on the immunoSEQ multiplex PCR reads, gives a single entry per CDR3 protein. Of some 180,000 distinct CDR3 sequences listed, roughly 94% are singletons. Sequencing used CD4+ T cells from PBMCs. The receptors stem from a human donor with Susac syndrome.

This chain joins TRBV20-1 and TRBJ2-2; 12 bases are shared with TRBD2. J lost 3 bases, V lost 2 bases, and 4 bases had no gene match. The CDR3 is 16 amino acids. The germline V gene encodes CDR1 DFQATT and CDR2 SNEGSKA (reference sequence). The CDR3 region has the DNA TGCAGTGCTAGACGACGACTAGCGGGAGACACCGGGGAGCTGTTTTTT. Residues: CSARRRLAGDTGELFF.

The DNA for the CDR3 is TGCAGTGCTCAAGACCCGGGACTAGCGGGCACCGGGGAGCTGTTTTTT. Translation: CSAQDPGLAGTGELFF. The chain is built from TRBV20-1 and TRBJ2-2; 12 bases are a match to TRBD2. The CDR3 consists of 16 residues. J was trimmed by 4 bases and V by 5 bases; bases with no gene match: 8. In germline, CDR1 is DFQATT, CDR2 SNEGSKA (reference sequence).

V and J are TRBV6-5 and TRBJ1-4; no reliable D call. The CDR3 covers 15 residues. CDR1 is MNHEY and CDR2 is SVGAGI in the germline V gene. The V gene lost 6 bases and the J gene lost 0 bases, with 11 bases spanning the gap. CDR3 protein: CASRPRTATNEKLFF. The CDR3 bases are TGTGCCAGCAGACCGCGGACTGCAACTAATGAAAAACTGTTTTTT.